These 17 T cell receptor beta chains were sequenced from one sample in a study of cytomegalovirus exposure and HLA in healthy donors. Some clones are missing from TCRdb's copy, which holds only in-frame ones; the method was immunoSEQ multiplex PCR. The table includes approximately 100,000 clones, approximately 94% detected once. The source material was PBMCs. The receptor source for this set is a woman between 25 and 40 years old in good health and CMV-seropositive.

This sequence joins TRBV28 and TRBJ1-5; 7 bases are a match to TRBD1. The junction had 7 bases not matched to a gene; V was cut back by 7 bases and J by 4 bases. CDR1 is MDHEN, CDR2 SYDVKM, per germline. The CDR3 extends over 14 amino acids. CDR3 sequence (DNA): TGTGCCAGCACCCGGGACAGAGAGAATCAGCCCCAGCATTTT. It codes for CASTRDRENQPQHF.

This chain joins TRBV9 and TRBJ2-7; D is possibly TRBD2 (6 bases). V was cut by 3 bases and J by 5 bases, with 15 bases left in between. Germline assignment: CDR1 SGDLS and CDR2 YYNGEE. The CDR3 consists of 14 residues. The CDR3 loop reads CASSAYGGSDEQYF. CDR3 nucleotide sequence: TGTGCCAGCAGCGCCTACGGGGGAAGTGACGAGCAGTACTTC.

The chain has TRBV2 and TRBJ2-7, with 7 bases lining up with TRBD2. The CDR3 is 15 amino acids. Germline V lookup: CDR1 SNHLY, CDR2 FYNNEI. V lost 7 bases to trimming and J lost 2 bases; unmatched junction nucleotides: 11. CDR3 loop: CASTRGASGTYEQYF. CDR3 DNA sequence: TGTGCCAGCACAAGGGGCGCTAGCGGAACCTACGAGCAGTACTTC.

Written as DNA, the CDR3 is TGTGCCAGCAGTTCCCCCTCGGGGAGCTATGGCTACACCTTC. This gives the protein CASSSPSGSYGYTF. V gene TRBV28 combines with J gene TRBJ1-2; D is ambiguous. Trimming left V 4 bases short and J 4 bases short, with 13 bases between. Germline V gene sequence: CDR1 MDHEN, CDR2 SYDVKM. The CDR3 extends over 14 amino acids.

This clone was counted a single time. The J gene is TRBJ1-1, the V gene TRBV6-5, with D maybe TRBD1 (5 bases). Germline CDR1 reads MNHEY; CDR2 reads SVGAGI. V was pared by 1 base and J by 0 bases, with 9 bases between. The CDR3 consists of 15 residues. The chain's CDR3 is CASSYLGEVNTEAFF. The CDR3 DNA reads TGTGCCAGCAGTTACTTAGGGGAAGTGAACACTGAAGCTTTCTTT.

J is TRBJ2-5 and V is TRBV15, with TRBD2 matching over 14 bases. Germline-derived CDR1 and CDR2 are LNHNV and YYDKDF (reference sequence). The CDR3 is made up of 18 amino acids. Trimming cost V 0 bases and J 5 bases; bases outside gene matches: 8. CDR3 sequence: CATSRDGTSGSGAETQYF. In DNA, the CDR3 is TGTGCCACCAGCAGAGATGGGACTAGCGGGAGTGGGGCGGAGACCCAGTACTTC.

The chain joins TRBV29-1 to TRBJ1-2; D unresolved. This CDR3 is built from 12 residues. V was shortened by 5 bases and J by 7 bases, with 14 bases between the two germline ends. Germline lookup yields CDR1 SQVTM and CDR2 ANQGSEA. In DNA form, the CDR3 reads TGCAGCGTTTCGACCCCACGGGGTGGCTACACCTTC. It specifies CSVSTPRGGYTF.

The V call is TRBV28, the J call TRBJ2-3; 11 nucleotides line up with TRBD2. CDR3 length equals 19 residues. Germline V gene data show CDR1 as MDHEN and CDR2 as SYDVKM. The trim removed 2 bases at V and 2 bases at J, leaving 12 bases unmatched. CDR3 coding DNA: TGTGCCAGCAGTTTAGCCCCTAGCGGGGGGAGCCCCCACACAGATACGCAGTATTTT. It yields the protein CASSLAPSGGSPHTDTQYF.

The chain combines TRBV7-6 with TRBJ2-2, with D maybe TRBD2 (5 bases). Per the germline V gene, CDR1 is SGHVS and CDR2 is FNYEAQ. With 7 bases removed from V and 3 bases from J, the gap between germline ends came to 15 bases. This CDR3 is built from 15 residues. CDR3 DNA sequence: TGTGCCAGCACCGTTCTACTAGGAGACACCGGGGAGCTGTTTTTT. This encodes CASTVLLGDTGELFF.

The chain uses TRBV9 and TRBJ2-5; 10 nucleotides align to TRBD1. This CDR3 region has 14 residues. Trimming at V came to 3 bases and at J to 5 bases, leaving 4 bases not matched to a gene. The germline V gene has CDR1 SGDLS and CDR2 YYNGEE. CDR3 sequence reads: CASSASGQGETQYF. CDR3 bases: TGTGCCAGCAGCGCCTCGGGACAGGGGGAGACCCAGTACTTC.

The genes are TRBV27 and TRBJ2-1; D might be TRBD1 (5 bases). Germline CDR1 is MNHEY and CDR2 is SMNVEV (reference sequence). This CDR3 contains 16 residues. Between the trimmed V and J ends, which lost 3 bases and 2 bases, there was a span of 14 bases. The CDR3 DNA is TGTGCCAGCAGTTTTATACCCAGGGAAGCCTACAATGAGCAGTTCTTC. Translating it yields CASSFIPREAYNEQFF.

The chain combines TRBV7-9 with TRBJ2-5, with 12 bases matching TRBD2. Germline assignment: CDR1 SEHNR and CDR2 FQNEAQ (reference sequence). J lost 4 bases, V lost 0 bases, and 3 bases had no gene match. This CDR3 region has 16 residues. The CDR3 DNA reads TGTGCCAGCAGCTTAGCGCCGGGACTAGCGGGAGAGACCCAGTACTTC. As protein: CASSLAPGLAGETQYF.

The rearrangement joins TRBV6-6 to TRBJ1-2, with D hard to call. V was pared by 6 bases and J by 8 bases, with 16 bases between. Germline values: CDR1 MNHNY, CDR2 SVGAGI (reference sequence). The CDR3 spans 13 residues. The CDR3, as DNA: TGTGCCAGCAGCGGGATTACCGAAAGGGGCTACACCTTC. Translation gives CASSGITERGYTF.

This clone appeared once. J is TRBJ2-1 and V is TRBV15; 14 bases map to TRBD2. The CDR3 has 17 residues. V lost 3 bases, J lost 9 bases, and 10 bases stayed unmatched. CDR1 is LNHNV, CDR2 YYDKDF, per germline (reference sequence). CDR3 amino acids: CATSRTGTSGSSGEQFF. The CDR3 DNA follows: TGTGCCACCAGCAGGACCGGGACTAGCGGGAGTTCTGGTGAGCAGTTCTTC.

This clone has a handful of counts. CDR3: CASSLRTGGLDTQYF. The CDR3 coding sequence is TGTGCCAGCAGCTTACGGACAGGGGGCCTAGATACGCAGTATTTT. The chain recombines TRBV9 with TRBJ2-3; 11 nucleotides agree with TRBD1. The germline V gene encodes CDR1 SGDLS and CDR2 YYNGEE. This CDR3 region has 15 residues. V lost 4 bases and J lost 5; bases outside the gene matches: 6.

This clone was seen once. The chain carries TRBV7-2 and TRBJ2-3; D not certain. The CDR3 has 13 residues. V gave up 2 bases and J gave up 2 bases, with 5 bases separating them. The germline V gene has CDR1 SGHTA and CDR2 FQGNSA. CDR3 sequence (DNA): TGTGCCAGCAGCTTACAGGCCACAGATACGCAGTATTTT. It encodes CASSLQATDTQYF.

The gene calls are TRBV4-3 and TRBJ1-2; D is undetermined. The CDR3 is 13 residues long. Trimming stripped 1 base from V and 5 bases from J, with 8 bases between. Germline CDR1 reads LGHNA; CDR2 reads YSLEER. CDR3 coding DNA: TGCGCCAGCAGCCAAGCCGTACTATATGGCTACACCTTC. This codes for CASSQAVLYGYTF.